The source of this T cell receptor (beta chain) is a study of blood T cell repertoires in COVID-19. Study-wide background: Sites across the United States, Italy and Spain contributed samples from acute and convalescent COVID-19. Sample material is recorded as cDNA or gDNA derived from T cells, B-cell-depleted T cells, or PBMCs.

As for this clone: One end of the junction varies from germline; a read error may be responsible.

In the study's own analysis: Reference gene primer amplification yielded estimated nucleated cell counts. Generated by immunoSEQ multiplex PCR, the TCRdb table keeps only in-frame clones and is missing some. Clone size and the V and J calls come from that table; the DNA yielded D and trimming. The repertoire holds tens of thousands of clones, roughly 70% seen once, with around 2.6% in the top ten. The germline gives CDR1 SGHDT, CDR2 YYEEEE. CDR3 size: 15 residues. The receptor's source is a human donor with acute or convalescent COVID-19. The donor label of this sample is uncertain. The sequenced sample was peripheral blood. The V gene is TRBV5-6, the J gene TRBJ1-6; D call uncertain. CDR3: CAGSFSPSYNSPLHF. CDR3 nucleotide sequence: TGTGCCGGCAGCTTCTCTCCTTCTTATAATTCACCCCTCCACTTT.